This T cell receptor beta chain originates from a study of blood T cell repertoires in COVID-19. For the study at large: Material from acute and convalescent COVID-19 was sourced from the United States, Italy and Spain. PBMCs, B-cell-depleted T cells, or T cells were the source of the cDNA or gDNA that made up the material.

Original methodology: It was from reference gene primer amplification that nucleated cell counts were estimated. Clones were read by immunoSEQ multiplex PCR, and TCRdb kept only the in-frame ones, dropping some. That table furnishes V, J and clone size, whereas the DNA furnished D and trimming. Here the sample spans 270,000 or so clones, about 87% being singletons. Enrolled through a virtual design, the participants were between 18 and 89 years of age and came from some 25 US areas. The V gene lost 7 bases and the J gene lost 8 bases, with 9 bases spanning the gap. Germline lookup yields CDR1 LNHDA and CDR2 SQIVND (reference sequence). CDR3 size: 12 residues.

The specimen sequenced was PBMCs or T cells enriched from blood (not recorded which). V usage is TRBV19 and J usage is TRBJ1-6; possibly TRBD1 for D (5 bases). The TCR sequence derives from a middle-aged woman with acute COVID-19. The CDR3 sequence is CASKGRDSPLHF. DNA of the CDR3: TGTGCCAGTAAGGGGAGGGATTCACCCCTCCACTTT.